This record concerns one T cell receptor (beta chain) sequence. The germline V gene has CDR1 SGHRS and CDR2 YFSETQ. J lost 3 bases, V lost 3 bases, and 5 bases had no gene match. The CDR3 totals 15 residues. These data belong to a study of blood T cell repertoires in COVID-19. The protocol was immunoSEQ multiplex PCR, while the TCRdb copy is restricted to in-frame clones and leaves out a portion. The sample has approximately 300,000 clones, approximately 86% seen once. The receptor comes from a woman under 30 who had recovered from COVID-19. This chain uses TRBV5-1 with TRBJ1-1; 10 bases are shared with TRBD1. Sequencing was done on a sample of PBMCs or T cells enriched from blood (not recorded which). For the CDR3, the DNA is TGCGCCAGCAGCTATCGGACAGGGGGGCACACTGAAGCTTTCTTT. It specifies CASSYRTGGHTEAFF.